This T cell receptor (beta chain) was recovered during a study of metastatic and nonmetastatic thyroid tumors. Whole-study context: Repertoires were compared across blood and tumor or nodule tissue from malignant and benign thyroid patients.

Comments on this clone: Antigen: not known. Possible read error: a much larger clone is one base away. This specimen includes other DNA sequences encoding the same CDR3.

Thyroid surgery took place with no prior treatment in any patient. Study observations and caveats: Reported TCR beta diversity, measured in blood and tumor, was significantly higher for malignant thyroid tumors than for benign nodules.

Original processing notes: In papillary thyroid cancer, a distant-metastasis classifier was built using CDR3 differences across clinicopathological groups. TCRdb called clones again from the PCR reads with MiXCR. TCRdb's processing, not the authors', yielded these V and J calls. The sample lists tens of thousands of clones, 12% occurring once. This sequence originates from a female donor with papillary thyroid cancer or a benign thyroid nodule (not recorded which). Some clones in this sample may be carry-over from other donors' samples. Sequencing input: blood.

The CDR3 nucleotides read TGTGCCAGCTCACCACCTGCAGGGGAGAACACTGAAGCTTTCTTT. Encoded protein: CASSPPAGENTEAFF. The chain has TRBV18 and TRBJ1-1; perhaps TRBD1 as D (6 bases). The V end lost 0 bases, the J end lost 1 base, and 9 bases lay between the germline ends. The germline V gene encodes CDR1 KGHSH and CDR2 LQKENI. The CDR3 has 15 amino acids.